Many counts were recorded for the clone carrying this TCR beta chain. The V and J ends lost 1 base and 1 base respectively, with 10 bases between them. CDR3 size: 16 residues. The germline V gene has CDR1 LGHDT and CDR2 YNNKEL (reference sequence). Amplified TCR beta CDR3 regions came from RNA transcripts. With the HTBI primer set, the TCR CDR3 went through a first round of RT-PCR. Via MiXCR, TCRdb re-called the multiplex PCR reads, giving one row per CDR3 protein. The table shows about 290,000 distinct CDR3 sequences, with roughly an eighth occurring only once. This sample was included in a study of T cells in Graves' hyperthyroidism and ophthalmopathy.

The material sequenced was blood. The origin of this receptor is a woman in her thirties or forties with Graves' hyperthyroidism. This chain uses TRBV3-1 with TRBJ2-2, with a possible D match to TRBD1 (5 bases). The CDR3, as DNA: TGTGCCAGCAGCCAAGGTACAGGAATGAACACCGGGGAGCTGTTTTTT. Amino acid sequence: CASSQGTGMNTGELFF.